These 6 T cell receptor beta chains share one sample of origin, sequenced in a study of T cells in Graves' hyperthyroidism and ophthalmopathy. Researchers amplified the TCR beta CDR3 regions from RNA transcripts. A set of HTBI primers served as the primers for a first-round RT-PCR of the TCR CDR3. TCRdb re-analysed the multiplex PCR reads in MiXCR, keeping a single row per CDR3 protein. The repertoire holds 300,000 to 350,000 distinct CDR3 sequences, with 18% as singletons. The sample comprised blood. The receptors stem from a woman in her 50s with Graves' hyperthyroidism.

This chain connects TRBV5-6 to TRBJ2-4, with TRBD2 identical over 15 bases. The CDR3 extends over 17 amino acids. The germline CDR1 and CDR2 sequences are SGHDT and YYEEEE. Trimming at V came to 4 bases and at J to 9 bases, leaving 11 bases not matched to a gene. CDR3: CASSVGLAGGPLSIQYF. CDR3 nucleotide sequence: TGTGCCAGCAGCGTAGGACTAGCGGGAGGGCCTCTGAGCATTCAGTACTTC.

The rearrangement joins TRBV6-1 to TRBJ2-7, with D possibly matching TRBD2 (5 bases). Deletions cut 5 bases from V and 3 bases from J, with 17 bases between. CDR1 is MNHNS, CDR2 SASEGT, per germline. CDR3 size: 15 residues. The CDR3 loop reads CASSYSVGSGYEQYF. The CDR3 coding sequence is TGTGCCAGCAGTTATAGCGTGGGGTCAGGCTACGAGCAGTACTTC.

This clonotype has ten or more counts. The chain recombines TRBV6-1 with TRBJ2-7; 7 bases are a match to TRBD1. The trim removed 4 bases at V and 6 bases at J, leaving 9 bases unmatched. Germline CDR1 MNHNS, CDR2 SASEGT. This CDR3 region has 14 residues. DNA of the CDR3: TGTGCCAGCAGTGTCCTAGACAGGGTGTCCGAGCAGTACTTC. It is translated as CASSVLDRVSEQYF.

This clonotype was seen only a few times. The V call is TRBV25-1, the J call TRBJ1-4, with D uncertain. Germline CDR1 and CDR2: MGHDK and SYGVNS. CDR3 length: 12 amino acids. Trimming removed 5 bases at V and 6 bases at J, with 7 bases between. For the CDR3, the DNA is TGTGCCAGCAGTAGATTCGATGAAAAACTGTTTTTT. This codes for CASSRFDEKLFF.

As concerns this clonotype: A junction end diverges from the germline sequence, so it may reflect a read error. The chain couples TRBV6-2 or TRBV6-3 to TRBJ2-2; no clear D. The J call may be faulty, since TRBJ1-1 better matches the DNA end. CDR3 length equals 14 residues. CDR1 is MNHEY and CDR2 is SVGEGT in the germline V gene. The CDR3 bases are TGTGCCAGCAGTTTCCAGGAATCGAACACTGGAGCTTTCTTT. This gives the protein CASSFQESNTGAFF.

CDR3 sequence (DNA): TGTGCCTGGACCGCAGGGGGACAAGAGACCCAGTACTTC. Translation: CAWTAGGQETQYF. This chain links TRBV30 with TRBJ2-5; 7 bases line up with TRBD1. The germline V gene encodes CDR1 GTSNPN and CDR2 SVGIG (reference sequence). Trimming cost V 4 bases and J 2 bases; bases outside gene matches: 4. This CDR3 is 13 amino acids long.